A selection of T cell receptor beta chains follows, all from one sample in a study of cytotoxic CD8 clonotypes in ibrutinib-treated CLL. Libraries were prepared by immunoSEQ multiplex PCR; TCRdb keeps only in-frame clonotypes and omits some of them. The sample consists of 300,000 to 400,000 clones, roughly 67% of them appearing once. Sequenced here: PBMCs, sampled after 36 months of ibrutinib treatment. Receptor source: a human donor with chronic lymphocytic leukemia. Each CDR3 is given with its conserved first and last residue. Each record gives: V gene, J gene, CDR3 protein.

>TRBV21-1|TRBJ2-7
CASSPPGAIYEQYF
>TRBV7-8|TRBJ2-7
CASRPGSAYEQYF
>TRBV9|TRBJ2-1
CASSVGGGYNEQFF
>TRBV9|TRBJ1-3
CASSLRTGGGNTIYF
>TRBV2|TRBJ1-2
CASSEGGGYGYTF
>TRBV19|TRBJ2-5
CASSIWDSEGETQYF
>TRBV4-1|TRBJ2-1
CASSLGLAGGTRKDNEQFF
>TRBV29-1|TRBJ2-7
CSVESHIGYEQYF
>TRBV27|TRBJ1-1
CASSLYRGSGEAFF
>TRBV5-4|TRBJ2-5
CASRYLAGGPSGEETQYF
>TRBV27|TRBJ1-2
CASSLSWGARGYTF
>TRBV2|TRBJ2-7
CARKDAYSYEQYF
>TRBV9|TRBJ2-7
CASSARQGFYEQYF
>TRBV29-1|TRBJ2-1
CSVVAFAGASSYNEQFF
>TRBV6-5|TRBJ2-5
CASGTGTRETQYF
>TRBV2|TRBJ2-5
CASREEGLPYETQYF
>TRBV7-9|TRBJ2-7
CASSPPGLRTYEQYF
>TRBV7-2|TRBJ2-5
CASSLARLAGGRGETQYF
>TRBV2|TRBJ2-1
CASTREETSGYEQFF
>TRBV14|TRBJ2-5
CASSRETSGEETQYF
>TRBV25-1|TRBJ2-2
CASSGDRNTGELFF
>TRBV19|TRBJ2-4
CASTAGWGNIQYF
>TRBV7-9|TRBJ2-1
CASSFARNEQFF
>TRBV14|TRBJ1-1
CASSQELLLRQTEAFF
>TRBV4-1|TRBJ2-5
CASSLGEGGYQETQYF
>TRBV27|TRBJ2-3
CASSSPARSTDTQYF
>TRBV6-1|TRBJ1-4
CASRDRYGEKLFF
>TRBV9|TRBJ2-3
CASSVPPSATDTQYF
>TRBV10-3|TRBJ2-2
CAISDLGGNTGELFF
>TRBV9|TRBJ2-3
CASSAIAGVRSDTQYF
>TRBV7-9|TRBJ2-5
CASSLAGGQQETQYF